These 11 T cell receptor beta chains came from one sample sequenced in a study of identical twins. Each CDR3 protein gets one entry after TCRdb re-called the 5' RACE reads with MiXCR. Here the sample spans about 160,000 distinct CDR3 sequences, under 4.5% being singletons. Sample: memory T cells sorted from blood. These receptors were obtained from a man aged 18 to 29 in good health.

This clonotype showed up many times. This rearrangement joins TRBV5-1 to TRBJ2-1; perhaps TRBD1 as D (5 bases). The germline V gene has CDR1 SGHRS and CDR2 YFSETQ. V lost 0 bases, J lost 3 bases, and 19 bases lay in between. The CDR3 spans 18 residues. CDR3 amino acids: CASSLVRAKGPYYNEQFF. CDR3 DNA sequence: TGCGCCAGCAGCTTGGTGAGAGCTAAGGGGCCTTACTACAATGAGCAGTTCTTC. Looking up the rest from reference TRBV5-1 and TRBJ2-1 gives the full variable domain: KAGVTQTPRYLIKTRGQQVTLSCSPISGHRSVSWYQQTPGQGLQFLFEYFSETQRNKGNFPGRFSGRQFSNSRSEMNVSTLELGDSALYLCASSLVRAKGPYYNEQFFGPGTRLTVL.

This clonotype was found many times. The chain combines TRBV6-1 with TRBJ2-1; no clear D gene. This CDR3 contains 11 residues. The germline V gene has CDR1 MNHNS and CDR2 SASEGT. V was trimmed by 8 bases and J by 10 bases, leaving 12 bases between them. The CDR3 DNA follows: TGTGCCAGCGCACGATTAGACGAGCAGTTCTTC. This encodes CASARLDEQFF.

This clonotype was seen repeatedly, ten times or more. This chain joins TRBV12-3 or TRBV12-4 and TRBJ2-1; D possibly corresponds to TRBD1 (6 bases). V was cut by 3 bases and J by 6 bases, with 15 bases left in between. The CDR3 extends over 15 amino acids. Written as DNA, the CDR3 is TGTGCCAGCAGTTTGGGGGACCAGGGGTCCAATGAGCAGTTCTTC. Its protein is CASSLGDQGSNEQFF.

This clonotype occurred many times. The chain couples TRBV20-1 to TRBJ2-1; TRBD2 matches 8 bases. CDR1 and CDR2 (germline): DFQATT, SNEGSKA (reference sequence). CDR3 length equals 14 residues. The V gene end was trimmed by 2 bases and the J gene end by 8 bases; junction bases not matched to a gene: 8. CDR3 in DNA: TGCAGTGCTAGAAGGGGGACTAGACACCATGAGCAGTTCTTC. It encodes CSARRGTRHHEQFF.

This clonotype was observed a few times. The rearrangement links TRBV27 to TRBJ2-1, with a tentative D call TRBD1 (5 bases). In germline, CDR1 is MNHEY, CDR2 SMNVEV (reference sequence). The CDR3 has 15 amino acids. Trimming shortened V by 2 bases and J by 12 bases, and 20 bases separated the two germline ends. CDR3 sequence: CASSLKSLIRGPQFF. The DNA of the CDR3 is TGTGCCAGCAGTTTAAAGAGTCTTATAAGGGGCCCGCAGTTCTTC.

This clonotype came up many times. The rearrangement joins TRBV6-5 to TRBJ2-7; 8 nucleotides align to TRBD1. The CDR3 has 12 residues. Germline V gene lookup returns CDR1 MNHEY and CDR2 SVGAGI. V lost 6 bases and J lost 6; bases outside the gene matches: 4. Written as DNA, the CDR3 is TGTGCCAGCAGGACAGGGGAGGCCGAGCAGTACTTC. Translating gives CASRTGEAEQYF.

This clonotype was picked up many times. The V call is TRBV5-1, the J call TRBJ1-6; possibly TRBD1 for D (5 bases). The V gene's germline CDR1 is SGHRS and CDR2 YFSETQ. The CDR3 sequence is 14 residues long. The germline V and J ends were trimmed by 8 bases and 5 bases, with 14 bases remaining between them. CDR3 coding DNA: TGCGCCAGTCGAACCGGGACGGATAATTCACCCCTCCACTTT. Protein product: CASRTGTDNSPLHF.

This clonotype was seen ten or more times. The chain couples TRBV28 to TRBJ2-2; no definite D call. Germline lookup yields CDR1 MDHEN and CDR2 SYDVKM. The V gene lost 2 bases and the J gene lost 4 bases, with 5 bases spanning the gap. The CDR3 is 13 residues long. CDR3 protein: CASSLPFTGELFF. The CDR3 DNA is TGTGCCAGCAGTTTACCGTTCACCGGGGAGCTGTTTTTT.

Many counts were recorded for this clonotype. The chain has TRBV28 and TRBJ2-1, with D perhaps TRBD2 (6 bases). There are 13 residues in the CDR3. Germline assignment: CDR1 MDHEN and CDR2 SYDVKM. With 9 bases removed from V and 7 bases from J, the gap between germline ends came to 16 bases. CDR3: CASSRRGGNEQFF. CDR3 nucleotides: TGTGCCAGTTCGAGGCGGGGTGGGAATGAGCAGTTCTTC.

This clonotype has ten or more counts. CDR3 loop: CASSPRAGSQYF. Written as DNA, the CDR3 is TGTGCCAGCAGTCCAAGGGCGGGATCGCAGTATTTT. This chain links TRBV6-5 with TRBJ2-3; D is perhaps TRBD2 (6 bases). This CDR3 is built from 12 residues. V lost 5 bases and J 10 bases, leaving 13 bases between the germline ends. From germline, CDR1 is MNHEY and CDR2 SVGAGI.

At least ten counts were recorded for this clonotype. The V call is TRBV6-4, the J call TRBJ2-3; D possibly corresponds to TRBD2 (6 bases). The CDR3 consists of 13 residues. Trimming took off 5 bases at V and 0 bases at J, with 6 bases between the two ends. The germline gives CDR1 MRHNA, CDR2 SNTAGT. Here the CDR3 reads CASSSGSTDTQYF. The CDR3 DNA sequence: TGTGCCAGCAGTAGCGGGAGCACAGATACGCAGTATTTT.